A single sample is the source of the 13 T cell receptor beta chains below, sequenced in a study of blood T cell repertoires in COVID-19 (dated by TCRdb to 2020 to 2021). Library generation was performed with the immunoSEQ multiplex PCR assay. TCRdb limited this immuneACCESS table to in-frame rearrangements with V and J called. A share of clones is missing; checked studies link under half to unresolved V genes, and the rest is unexplained. Recorded for this sample are approximately 200,000 clones; roughly 87% of them occurred a single time. About 10% of the sample comes from the top ten. The material sequenced was PBMCs or T cells enriched from blood (not recorded which). Every receptor here comes from a man between 25 and 39 years old who had recovered from COVID-19.

The DNA of the CDR3 is TGTGCCAGCAGCCCCAGCGGGAGCTCCTACGAGCAGTACTTC. Translating gives CASSPSGSSYEQYF. The chain is built from TRBV5-6 and TRBJ2-7; 8 nucleotides agree with TRBD2. This CDR3 is 14 amino acids long. With 4 bases clipped from V and 0 bases from J, the junction kept 3 bases outside the gene matches. The germline V gene has CDR1 SGHDT and CDR2 YYEEEE.

The chain couples TRBV11-2 to TRBJ2-2; 7 positions agree with TRBD1. Germline V gives CDR1 SGHAT, CDR2 FQNNGV. The CDR3 loop spans 15 amino acids. Trimming cost V 5 bases and J 1 base; bases outside gene matches: 4. CDR3 in DNA: TGTGCCAGCAGCACGGGACAGAAGAACACCGGGGAGCTGTTTTTT. Encoded protein: CASSTGQKNTGELFF.

This clone was detected only a few times. V and J are TRBV6-6 and TRBJ1-5, with 7 nucleotides matching TRBD1. The CDR3 is 11 residues long. The V segment lost 10 bases and the J segment 11 bases; nucleotides outside the gene matches: 8. The germline CDR1 and CDR2 sequences are MNHNY and SVGAGI (reference sequence). CDR3 protein: CAILQGSAQHF. The CDR3 nucleotides read TGTGCCATATTACAGGGGTCCGCCCAGCATTTT.

This sequence joins TRBV3-1 (or the pseudogene TRBV3-2) and TRBJ1-2, with D perhaps TRBD1 (5 bases). V was shortened by 0 bases and J by 8 bases, with 13 bases between the two germline ends. In germline, CDR1 is LGHDT, CDR2 YNNKEL (reference sequence). CDR3 length: 14 amino acids. CDR3 sequence reads: CASSQEGAPWGYTF. The CDR3 bases are TGTGCCAGCAGCCAAGAAGGGGCCCCCTGGGGCTACACCTTC.

The V call is TRBV12-5, the J call TRBJ2-7, with D unresolved. CDR3 size: 11 residues. Between the trimmed V and J ends, which lost 7 bases and 4 bases, there was a span of 8 bases. CDR1 is LGHNT and CDR2 is FRNRAP in the germline V gene. The CDR3 DNA is TGTGCTAGTGCTATTTTGTACGAGCAGTACTTC. This gives the protein CASAILYEQYF.

The rearrangement uses TRBV7-8 and TRBJ2-1; TRBD2 matches 13 bases. The CDR3 runs 15 residues. Germline V gene lookup returns CDR1 SGHVS and CDR2 FQNEAQ. After removal of 5 bases from V and 7 bases from J, the junction contained 5 bases not matched to a gene. CDR3 amino acids: CASSPLAGGSNEQFF. CDR3 DNA: TGTGCCAGCAGCCCACTAGCGGGAGGGTCGAATGAGCAGTTCTTC. Supplemented by reference TRBV7-8 and TRBJ2-1, the full variable domain reads GAGVSQSPRYKVAKRGQDVALRCDPISGHVSLFWYQQALGQGPEFLTYFQNEAQLDKSGLPSDRFFAERPEGSVSTLKIQRTQQEDSAVYLCASSPLAGGSNEQFFGPGTRLTVL.

The CDR3 bases are TGTGCCAGCTCACCCAAGGGACAGGGGAGGGAGCAGTACTTC. Translation gives CASSPKGQGREQYF. V gene TRBV18 combines with J gene TRBJ2-7, with 10 bases fitting TRBD1. The V gene end was trimmed by 3 bases and the J gene end by 7 bases; junction bases not matched to a gene: 6. The V gene's germline CDR1 is KGHSH and CDR2 LQKENI. CDR3 length: 14 amino acids.

The chain couples TRBV7-9 to TRBJ1-2; weak D call: TRBD1 (6 bases). The V gene lost 5 bases and the J gene lost 2 bases, with 9 bases spanning the gap. CDR1 is SEHNR and CDR2 is FQNEAQ in the germline V gene (reference sequence). This CDR3 contains 13 residues. CDR3 DNA: TGTGCCAGCAGCCAAGACAGGAACTATGGCTACACCTTC. This gives the protein CASSQDRNYGYTF.

The V call is TRBV10-2, the J call TRBJ1-3; 8 positions match TRBD1. The germline V gene has CDR1 WSHSY and CDR2 SAAADI. This CDR3 has 16 amino acids. Trimming took 3 bases from V and 3 from J; bases not matched to a gene: 7. Here the CDR3 reads CASSDPHTGGGNTIYF. The CDR3 nucleotides are TGCGCCAGCAGTGACCCCCATACAGGGGGTGGAAACACCATATATTTT.

The J gene is TRBJ1-2, the V gene TRBV7-2; D call uncertain. With 3 bases removed from V and 1 base from J, the gap between germline ends came to 6 bases. Germline CDR1 and CDR2: SGHTA and FQGNSA. The CDR3 contains 13 residues. CDR3 region: CASSLTLNYGYTF. The CDR3 nucleotides are TGTGCCAGCAGCTTGACTCTTAACTATGGCTACACCTTC.

The chain carries TRBV19 and TRBJ2-1; D possibly corresponds to TRBD1 (6 bases). The V end lost 3 bases, the J end lost 4 bases, and 7 bases lay between the germline ends. Germline V CDR1 and CDR2: LNHDA, SQIVND (reference sequence). This CDR3 is 13 amino acids long. The CDR3 DNA is TGTGCCAGTAGTATTACAGGGTACAATGAGCAGTTCTTC. Encoded protein: CASSITGYNEQFF.

CDR3 DNA: TGTGCCAGCAGTTACCATAACACCTATGGCTACACCTTC. Residues: CASSYHNTYGYTF. This chain links TRBV6-5 with TRBJ1-2; D is undetermined. Germline CDR1 MNHEY, CDR2 SVGAGI. Trimming stripped 2 bases from V and 4 bases from J, with 8 bases between. The CDR3 consists of 13 residues.

This clone was seen only once. The chain uses TRBV29-1 and TRBJ2-3, with 12 bases identical to TRBD2. V lost 6 bases to trimming and J lost 2 bases; unmatched junction nucleotides: 6. CDR1 is SQVTM, CDR2 ANQGSEA, per germline. This CDR3 contains 15 residues. CDR3 in amino acids: CSVLASGRATDTQYF. DNA of the CDR3: TGCAGCGTGCTGGCTAGCGGGAGGGCCACAGATACGCAGTATTTT.